Listed below are T cell receptor beta chains from one sample, sequenced in a study of identical twins. TCRdb independently ran MiXCR on the 5' RACE reads; one entry per CDR3 protein. The sample has 350,000 to 450,000 distinct CDR3 sequences; around 20% are singletons. Sequenced input: naive T cells sorted from blood. The receptors shown here come from a man in his fifties or sixties in good health. Both conserved end residues are part of each CDR3.

TRBV19,TRBJ2-3,CASSKRDLGGDTQYF
TRBV7-9,TRBJ1-1,CASSFTSGTGNTEAFF
TRBV29-1,TRBJ2-3,CSVRLTDTQYF
TRBV7-8,TRBJ2-7,CASSTTGQLRYEQYF
TRBV7-9,TRBJ2-7,CASSFGTVYEQYF
TRBV12-3/TRBV12-4,TRBJ1-5,CASSPRQSNQPQHF
TRBV12-3/TRBV12-4,TRBJ1-4,CASSKGGGNEKLFF
TRBV7-2,TRBJ2-1,CASSLVSGGAVNEQFF
TRBV5-5,TRBJ2-2,CASSSTVHANTGELFF
TRBV6-1,TRBJ1-5,CASSDYSVAGGQPQHF
TRBV20-1,TRBJ1-6,CSATYGTDYNSPLHF
TRBV2,TRBJ2-1,CASSERGVNGEQFF
TRBV11-1,TRBJ2-1,CASSLPGLAGPSYNEQFF
TRBV7-8,TRBJ2-1,CASSLGGGVTSNEQFF
TRBV7-8,TRBJ2-7,CASSLESGASSEQYF
TRBV20-1,TRBJ1-1,CSAFLRQVAEAFF
TRBV27,TRBJ2-4,CASSATAGTGSVEYF
TRBV7-8,TRBJ1-1,CASSLVSMGGTEAFF
TRBV12-3/TRBV12-4,TRBJ2-5,CASRDANQETQYF
TRBV7-9,TRBJ2-5,CASSLLGSAGETQYF
TRBV10-3,TRBJ2-3,CAINRGRADTQYF
TRBV7-9,TRBJ2-7,CASSLTTGRLKGEQYF
TRBV20-1,TRBJ2-6,CSAEAAPSGANVLTF
TRBV4-2,TRBJ2-1,CASSQARDEQFF
TRBV6-2/TRBV6-3,TRBJ2-4,CASGDRPDIQYF
TRBV5-1,TRBJ2-1,CASSLRSPRDSSYNEQFF
TRBV5-1,TRBJ2-1,CASSLEARPSNEQFF
TRBV18,TRBJ2-6,CASSPRGEGINTPSGANVLTF
TRBV15,TRBJ1-1,CATSRDEARGGTEAFF
TRBV10-3,TRBJ2-7,CAISANPGAREQYF
TRBV7-6,TRBJ1-2,CASSPGTGGANYGYTF
TRBV9,TRBJ2-7,CASSETSGASYEQYF